One and the same sample provided the 26 T cell receptor beta chains below, sequenced in a study of blood T cell repertoires in COVID-19 (TCRdb year 2020). Libraries were built with the immunoSEQ multiplex PCR assay. TCRdb re-hosts the immuneACCESS table, in-frame sequences only. Its copies lack some clones; in the studies checked, an unresolved V gene accounts for under half of them, and the cause for the rest is not known. This sample comprises about 220,000 clones, under 90% of them detected only once. Of the sample, about 3.6% is held by the ten largest clones. The source material was peripheral blood. The receptors were sampled from a woman older than 75 with acute or convalescent COVID-19.

The chain uses TRBV18 and TRBJ1-5; D unclear. V lost 4 bases and J lost 3, with 7 bases in between. The CDR3 totals 13 residues. CDR1 KGHSH and CDR2 LQKENI come from the germline V gene. CDR3 bases: TGTGCCAGCTCACGACAAGCCAATCAGCCCCAGCATTTT. Protein: CASSRQANQPQHF.

The V gene is TRBV5-5, the J gene TRBJ2-3, with D perhaps matching TRBD2 (6 bases). The ends were cut back, 5 bases at V and 6 bases at J, with 19 bases in the middle. Germline assignment: CDR1 SGHKS and CDR2 YYEKEE (reference sequence). CDR3 length equals 15 residues. The CDR3 spells CASRYRSGETDTQYF. The CDR3 region has the DNA TGTGCCAGCAGGTACCGTTCGGGGGAGACGGATACGCAGTATTTT.

This rearrangement joins TRBV5-1 to TRBJ2-3, with TRBD1 matching over 7 bases. V shed 0 bases and J 5 bases; nucleotides not matched to a gene: 6. The germline V gene has CDR1 SGHRS and CDR2 YFSETQ. CDR3 length: 15 residues. CDR3 sequence reads: CASSLEQGDGDTQYF. In nucleotides, the CDR3 is TGCGCCAGCAGCTTGGAGCAGGGGGACGGAGATACGCAGTATTTT.

The CDR3 nucleotides are TGTGCCACCAGTGACCCTCAAGGGACAGGGAGTAATGGCTACACCTTC. It encodes CATSDPQGTGSNGYTF. V usage is TRBV24-1 and J usage is TRBJ1-2; 9 bases line up with TRBD1. The germline V gene has CDR1 KGHDR and CDR2 SFDVKD. V lost 4 bases to trimming and J lost 6 bases; unmatched junction nucleotides: 11. The CDR3 contains 16 residues.

Here the CDR3 DNA reads TGTGCCAGTAGTGAGACAGTGCATAGCAATCAGCCCCAGCATTTT. Protein: CASSETVHSNQPQHF. The chain is built from TRBV19 and TRBJ1-5; tentative D call: TRBD1 (5 bases). The CDR3 covers 15 residues. Germline-derived CDR1 and CDR2 are LNHDA and SQIVND (reference sequence). The V end lost 5 bases, the J end lost 0 bases, and 11 bases lay between the germline ends.

This clone was observed a few times. The chain employs TRBV5-8 and TRBJ2-5; tentatively, D is TRBD1 (6 bases). Looked up from germline, CDR1 is SGHTS and CDR2 is YDEGEE. V lost 4 bases to trimming and J lost 3 bases, with 13 bases between them. This CDR3 has 14 amino acids. In DNA form, the CDR3 reads TGTGCCAGCAGCACTGTAGGACAGAAAGAGACCCAGTACTTC. Its protein is CASSTVGQKETQYF.

This sequence joins TRBV4-2 and TRBJ2-5, with TRBD1 as a possible D gene (5 bases). This CDR3 has 14 amino acids. Germline V gene lookup returns CDR1 LGHNA and CDR2 YNFKEQ. V was shortened by 0 bases and J by 2 bases, with 7 bases between the two germline ends. The DNA for the CDR3 is TGTGCCAGCAGCCAAGACAGGGCTCAAGAGACCCAGTACTTC. Protein product: CASSQDRAQETQYF.

The chain is built from TRBV6-2 or TRBV6-3 and TRBJ1-1; 9 bases fit TRBD1. Germline V lookup: CDR1 MNHEY, CDR2 SVGEGT. J was trimmed by 1 base and V by 6 bases; bases with no gene match: 21. CDR3 length equals 20 residues. The CDR3 DNA sequence: TGTGCCAGCAGCCAGGACAGGGGATTAACACGGACGCCTGGGAACACTGAAGCTTTCTTT. As protein: CASSQDRGLTRTPGNTEAFF.

As concerns this clone: This CDR3 is also generated by other DNA sequences in the sample. The chain couples TRBV15 to TRBJ1-4; D remains unclear. V was shortened by 0 bases and J by 0 bases, with 5 bases between the two germline ends. Germline V gives CDR1 LNHNV, CDR2 YYDKDF (reference sequence). The length of the CDR3 is 15 residues. CDR3 DNA: TGTGCCACCAGCAGAGATCGAGCAACTAATGAAAAACTGTTTTTT. Translating it yields CATSRDRATNEKLFF.

The chain joins TRBV30 to TRBJ1-3; D is possibly TRBD1 (6 bases). CDR1 is GTSNPN, CDR2 SVGIG, per germline (reference sequence). The CDR3 runs 14 residues. Trimming cost V 2 bases and J 3 bases, with 11 bases left between them. CDR3 region: CAWSFGGDGNTIYF. CDR3 DNA: TGTGCCTGGAGTTTTGGGGGCGATGGAAACACCATATATTTT.

This clone was counted only a few times. The chain combines TRBV19 with TRBJ2-2; D is undetermined. The CDR3 has 13 residues. Germline V gene sequence: CDR1 LNHDA, CDR2 SQIVND (reference sequence). Trimming took off 5 bases at V and 2 bases at J, with 6 bases between the two ends. The CDR3 region is CASSPVNTGELFF. The CDR3 coding sequence is TGTGCCAGTAGTCCCGTTAACACCGGGGAGCTGTTTTTT.

This sequence joins TRBV6-2 or TRBV6-3 and TRBJ2-1; perhaps TRBD1 as D (5 bases). This CDR3 region has 15 residues. Trimming removed 6 bases at V and 10 bases at J, with 22 bases between. Germline V gene sequence: CDR1 MNHEY, CDR2 SVGEGT. The CDR3 protein is CASSSEPDMAGEQFF. CDR3 bases: TGTGCCAGCAGCTCCGAACCCGACATGGCAGGGGAGCAGTTCTTC.

The chain uses TRBV11-3 and TRBJ2-4; a weak D match, TRBD2 (5 bases). The CDR3 is 17 amino acids. V was pared by 5 bases and J by 0 bases, with 17 bases between. Germline V gene data show CDR1 as SGHNT and CDR2 as YENEEA. The CDR3 protein is CASSPRGSSLAKNIQYF. The CDR3 DNA reads TGTGCCAGCAGCCCCCGTGGGAGTTCCCTAGCCAAAAACATTCAGTACTTC.

This rearrangement joins TRBV6-1 to TRBJ1-1; 7 bases agree with TRBD1. The CDR3 extends over 14 amino acids. Germline V CDR1 and CDR2: MNHNS, SASEGT. Germline trimming cut 3 bases from V and 3 bases from J; bases unmatched to any gene: 4. DNA of the CDR3: TGTGCCAGCAGTGACCCAGGGGGTGACACTGAAGCTTTCTTT. Amino acids: CASSDPGGDTEAFF.

This sequence joins TRBV19 and TRBJ1-4, with D hard to call. In germline, CDR1 is LNHDA, CDR2 SQIVND (reference sequence). V shed 3 bases and J shed 3 bases, with 11 bases lying between them. There are 15 residues in the CDR3. The CDR3 DNA sequence: TGTGCCAGTAGTATGGGTTGGGGAGCTAATGAAAAACTGTTTTTT. Its protein product is CASSMGWGANEKLFF. The variable domain in full, completed from reference TRBV19 and TRBJ1-4, reads DGGITQSPKYLFRKEGQNVTLSCEQNLNHDAMYWYRQDPGQGLRLIYYSQIVNDFQKGDIAEGYSVSREKKESFPLTVTSAQKNPTAFYLCASSMGWGANEKLFFGSGTQLSVL.

V is TRBV19 and J is TRBJ2-2; 8 bases align to TRBD2. With V trimmed by 4 bases and J by 5 bases, 3 bases remained unmatched. The germline gives CDR1 LNHDA, CDR2 SQIVND (reference sequence). The CDR3 consists of 14 residues. For the CDR3, the DNA is TGTGCCAGTAGTACGGGGGGGATGACCGGGGAGCTGTTTTTT. Encoded protein: CASSTGGMTGELFF.

The chain couples TRBV12-3 or TRBV12-4 to TRBJ1-1; D gene ambiguous. V was trimmed by 2 bases and J by 0 bases, leaving 4 bases between them. CDR3 length: 13 residues. In nucleotides, the CDR3 is TGTGCCAGCAGTTTAACAATGAACACTGAAGCTTTCTTT. This encodes CASSLTMNTEAFF.

The V gene is TRBV15, the J gene TRBJ2-7; 9 bases map to TRBD2. Germline V CDR1 and CDR2: LNHNV, YYDKDF (reference sequence). This CDR3 is built from 15 residues. V trimming: 1 base; J trimming: 0 bases; junction bases outside the gene matches: 1. The CDR3 sequence is CATSRGGGASYEQYF. Here the CDR3 DNA reads TGTGCCACCAGCAGAGGCGGGGGGGCCTCCTACGAGCAGTACTTC.

The chain joins TRBV5-6 to TRBJ2-1, with D maybe TRBD2 (6 bases). Trimming cost V 7 bases and J 1 base, with 15 bases left between them. The CDR3 has 15 residues. CDR1 is SGHDT, CDR2 YYEEEE, per germline. In DNA form, the CDR3 reads TGTGCCAGCGGGAGGATGGCAGGGTCCTACAATGAGCAGTTCTTC. Its translation: CASGRMAGSYNEQFF.

V gene TRBV20-1 combines with J gene TRBJ1-4; tentative D call: TRBD1 (6 bases). The ends were cut back, 3 bases at V and 8 bases at J, with 13 bases in the middle. The CDR3 contains 13 residues. The V gene's germline CDR1 is DFQATT and CDR2 SNEGSKA (reference sequence). CDR3 sequence reads: CSASYFGQEKLFF. Written as DNA, the CDR3 is TGCAGTGCTAGTTATTTCGGACAGGAAAAACTGTTTTTT.

The chain is built from TRBV7-9 and TRBJ2-1; possibly TRBD1 for D (5 bases). Germline CDR1 reads SEHNR; CDR2 reads FQNEAQ (reference sequence). The CDR3 runs to 14 residues. V was cut by 5 bases and J by 5 bases, with 13 bases left in between. The CDR3 nucleotides are TGTGCCAGCAGCCAAGGCAGGGTAGACAATGAGCAGTTCTTC. Translating gives CASSQGRVDNEQFF.

This chain joins TRBV24-1 and TRBJ2-5, with D possibly TRBD1 on 6 matching bases. CDR3 length: 14 residues. V was trimmed by 3 bases and J by 5 bases, leaving 12 bases between them. The germline CDR1 and CDR2 sequences are KGHDR and SFDVKD. The DNA for the CDR3 is TGTGCCACCAGTGATCCAAGCAGGGGCGAGACCCAGTACTTC. Translated, it gives CATSDPSRGETQYF.

The chain couples TRBV6-5 to TRBJ2-2; 8 bases are shared with TRBD2. CDR1 MNHEY and CDR2 SVGAGI come from the germline V gene. Losses at the gene ends were 11 bases for V and 2 bases for J; bases not matched to a gene: 10. This CDR3 is built from 15 residues. DNA for the CDR3: TGTGCCTTCGGTGGGCGGGGGGCCAACACCGGGGAGCTGTTTTTT. Protein product: CAFGGRGANTGELFF.

This clone is a singleton in its sample. The chain joins TRBV7-2 to TRBJ1-4; D is undetermined. Germline CDR1 reads SGHTA; CDR2 reads FQGNSA. The CDR3 totals 18 residues. The germline V and J ends were trimmed by 6 bases and 2 bases, with 22 bases remaining between them. The chain's CDR3 is CASSEAVGGWRTNEKLFF. CDR3 nucleotide sequence: TGTGCCAGCAGTGAAGCCGTGGGAGGTTGGCGGACTAATGAAAAACTGTTTTTT.

A few counts support this clone. This chain uses TRBV18 with TRBJ1-2, with TRBD1 matching over 10 bases. Germline V gene sequence: CDR1 KGHSH, CDR2 LQKENI. The CDR3 sequence is 15 residues long. The junction had 8 bases not matched to a gene; V was cut back by 6 bases and J by 4 bases. This CDR3 reads CASSPGTGEVYGYTF. The DNA of the CDR3 is TGTGCCAGCTCCCCGGGGACAGGGGAGGTCTATGGCTACACCTTC. Full variable domain (missing parts from reference TRBV18 and TRBJ1-2): NAGVMQNPRHLVRRRGQEARLRCSPMKGHSHVYWYRQLPEEGLKFMVYLQKENIIDESGMPKERFSAEFPKEGPSILRIQQVVRGDSAAYFCASSPGTGEVYGYTFGSGTRLTVV.

The rearrangement links TRBV5-1 to TRBJ1-2, with D unresolved. V was cut by 4 bases and J by 4 bases, with 17 bases left in between. The CDR3 contains 15 residues. Germline lookup yields CDR1 SGHRS and CDR2 YFSETQ. CDR3 region: CASSPGEGRTYGYTF. The CDR3 DNA reads as TGCGCCAGCAGCCCCGGGGAGGGCAGGACCTATGGCTACACCTTC.